These 20 T cell receptor beta chains came from one sample sequenced in a study of blood T cell repertoires in COVID-19. TCRdb's table, derived via immunoSEQ multiplex PCR, lists solely in-frame clones and lacks some. Here the sample spans about 260,000 clones, roughly 88% being singletons. The sample consisted of peripheral blood. The source is a human donor in a cohort sampled during active COVID-19.

The V and J genes are TRBV7-8 and TRBJ1-3, with 7 bases that match TRBD1. The CDR3 is 15 residues long. From germline, CDR1 is SGHVS and CDR2 FQNEAQ. J gave up 4 bases and V 5 bases, and 8 bases lay outside the gene matches. Here the CDR3 reads CASSPGGGLGNTIYF. CDR3 sequence (DNA): TGTGCCAGCAGCCCGGGAGGGGGCCTCGGAAACACCATATATTTT.

This rearrangement joins TRBV20-1 to TRBJ1-5; the match to TRBD1 covers 7 bases. Germline V gene lookup returns CDR1 DFQATT and CDR2 SNEGSKA (reference sequence). This CDR3 region has 14 residues. V lost 3 bases, J lost 1 base, and 3 bases stayed unmatched. The DNA for the CDR3 is TGCAGTGCTAGTAGGGGGCGAAGCAATCAGCCCCAGCATTTT. It is translated as CSASRGRSNQPQHF.

This chain connects TRBV4-1 to TRBJ2-1; weak D call: TRBD1 (5 bases). Between the trimmed V and J ends, which lost 0 bases and 10 bases, there was a span of 16 bases. This CDR3 spans 15 amino acids. Germline CDR1 reads MGHRA; CDR2 reads YSYEKL. The CDR3 DNA reads TGCGCCAGCAGCCAAGATTTTCCTAGGGGCGCCGAGCAGTTCTTC. The encoded protein is CASSQDFPRGAEQFF.

CDR3 sequence reads: CASSTGVGNTIYF. CDR3 DNA sequence: TGTGCCAGTTCGACAGGGGTCGGAAACACCATATATTTT. The chain couples TRBV19 to TRBJ1-3, with 8 bases identical to TRBD1. The germline gives CDR1 LNHDA, CDR2 SQIVND (reference sequence). The CDR3 length is 13 residues. Trimming cost V 8 bases and J 4 bases; bases outside gene matches: 4. The whole variable domain, filled in from reference TRBV19 and TRBJ1-3, reads DGGITQSPKYLFRKEGQNVTLSCEQNLNHDAMYWYRQDPGQGLRLIYYSQIVNDFQKGDIAEGYSVSREKKESFPLTVTSAQKNPTAFYLCASSTGVGNTIYFGEGSWLTVV.

The chain recombines TRBV20-1 with TRBJ2-7; 11 bases align to TRBD2. The germline CDR1 and CDR2 sequences are DFQATT and SNEGSKA (reference sequence). There are 15 residues in the CDR3. V dropped 3 bases and J dropped 2; count of bases not matched to a gene: 6. The CDR3 nucleotides read TGCAGTGCTAGTACGGTAGCGGGAGGGCCCTACGAGCAGTACTTC. Its translation: CSASTVAGGPYEQYF.

The chain joins TRBV6-5 to TRBJ1-3, with 8 bases that match TRBD1. The CDR3 loop spans 15 amino acids. V was clipped by 6 bases and J by 2 bases; unmatched bases: 6. The germline gives CDR1 MNHEY, CDR2 SVGAGI. CDR3 DNA sequence: TGTGCCAGCAGGGACAGGGAAGACACTGGAAACACCATATATTTT. This codes for CASRDREDTGNTIYF.

CDR3: CASSLDGGDKNIQYF. The DNA for the CDR3 is TGTGCCAGCAGCTTGGACGGAGGAGACAAAAACATTCAGTACTTC. The V and J genes are TRBV5-4 and TRBJ2-4, with D perhaps matching TRBD2 (5 bases). There are 15 residues in the CDR3. From germline, CDR1 is SGHNT and CDR2 YYREEE (reference sequence). V was trimmed by 0 bases and J by 3 bases, leaving 10 bases between them.

The V and J genes are TRBV15 and TRBJ2-7; TRBD2 might be the D (5 bases). Between the trimmed V and J ends, which lost 0 bases and 1 base, there was a span of 7 bases. The V gene's germline CDR1 is LNHNV and CDR2 YYDKDF (reference sequence). The CDR3 covers 14 residues. CDR3 residues: CATSRERRSYEQYF. DNA for the CDR3: TGTGCCACCAGCAGAGAGAGGAGGTCCTACGAGCAGTACTTC. Filled out from reference TRBV15 and TRBJ2-7, the complete variable domain reads DAMVIQNPRYQVTQFGKPVTLSCSQTLNHNVMYWYQQKSSQAPKLLFHYYDKDFNNEADTPDNFQSRRPNTSFCFLDIRSPGLGDTAMYLCATSRERRSYEQYFGPGTRLTVT.

In this sample, this clone turned up a few times. V and J are TRBV27 and TRBJ2-2, with 12 positions matching TRBD2. The CDR3 contains 17 residues. Germline V CDR1 and CDR2: MNHEY, SMNVEV (reference sequence). With V trimmed by 5 bases and J by 3 bases, 7 bases remained unmatched. In nucleotides, the CDR3 is TGTGCCAGCAGTCTGAGCGGACTAGCGGGGTACACCGGGGAGCTGTTTTTT. Protein: CASSLSGLAGYTGELFF.

The genes are TRBV5-4 and TRBJ1-4, with 9 bases aligning to TRBD1. The germline V gene encodes CDR1 SGHNT and CDR2 YYREEE (reference sequence). This CDR3 comprises 17 residues. The junction had 15 bases not matched to a gene; V was cut back by 4 bases and J by 8 bases. The CDR3: CASSPFSPGQGKEKLFF. The CDR3 DNA sequence: TGTGCCAGCAGCCCCTTTTCTCCGGGACAGGGAAAGGAAAAACTGTTTTTT.

The chain recombines TRBV28 with TRBJ2-3; 8 bases align to TRBD1. V dropped 2 bases and J dropped 4; count of bases not matched to a gene: 8. The germline CDR1 and CDR2 sequences are MDHEN and SYDVKM. The CDR3 has 16 residues. The CDR3 protein is CASSLSRTGKPDTQYF. As DNA, the CDR3 is TGTGCCAGCAGTTTAAGTCGGACAGGGAAGCCAGATACGCAGTATTTT.

The CDR3 reads CASSPRMNTEAFF. CDR3 sequence (DNA): TGTGCCAGCAGTCCGAGGATGAACACTGAAGCTTTCTTT. J is TRBJ1-1 and V is TRBV6-2 or TRBV6-3; D unresolved. The CDR3 spans 13 residues. V lost 5 bases to trimming and J lost 0 bases, with 7 bases between them. Germline V CDR1 and CDR2: MNHEY, SVGEGT.

Comment on this clone: One end of the junction is discordant with germline, which a read error may explain. The rearrangement joins TRBV5-8 to TRBJ1-1; 7 positions agree with TRBD1. The CDR3 is 13 residues long. In germline, CDR1 is SGHTS, CDR2 YDEGEE. The CDR3 coding sequence is TGTGCCAGCAGCTTGAGAGGGACAGTTCACCCACGGTTT. It specifies CASSLRGTVHPRF. The complete variable domain, with remaining parts taken from reference TRBV5-8 and TRBJ1-1, reads EAGVTQSPTHLIKTRGQQATLRCSPISGHTSVYWYQQALGLGLQFLLWYDEGEERNRGNFPPRFSGRQFPNYSSELNVNALELEDSALYLCASSLRGTVHPRFGQGTRLTVV.

V is TRBV5-4 and J is TRBJ2-7; 9 bases line up with TRBD1. The ends lost 3 bases at V and 5 bases at J; junction bases unmatched: 3. CDR3 length: 13 residues. Germline CDR1 and CDR2: SGHNT and YYREEE (reference sequence). The CDR3 sequence: CASSWDRVNEQYF. CDR3 DNA sequence: TGTGCCAGCAGCTGGGACAGGGTTAACGAGCAGTACTTC. Full variable domain (rest looked up from reference TRBV5-4 and TRBJ2-7): ETGVTQSPTHLIKTRGQQVTLRCSSQSGHNTVSWYQQALGQGPQFIFQYYREEENGRGNFPPRFSGLQFPNYSSELNVNALELDDSALYLCASSWDRVNEQYFGPGTRLTVT.

The rearrangement uses TRBV27 and TRBJ2-3, with a tentative D call TRBD2 (6 bases). V was clipped by 7 bases and J by 4 bases, with 18 bases between them. This CDR3 spans 15 amino acids. Germline V gene sequence: CDR1 MNHEY, CDR2 SMNVEV (reference sequence). CDR3 sequence (DNA): TGTGCCAGCAAACCTCCGGGAGAAGGCGCAGATACGCAGTATTTT. This encodes CASKPPGEGADTQYF.

This CDR3 reads CASSGTGGGYEQYF. CDR3 in DNA: TGTGCCAGCAGTGGGACAGGGGGAGGCTACGAGCAGTACTTC. This rearrangement joins TRBV7-8 to TRBJ2-7; 11 positions match TRBD1. Germline CDR1 is SGHVS and CDR2 is FQNEAQ. The CDR3 has 14 amino acids. Trimming took 6 bases from V and 3 from J; bases not matched to a gene: 4.

This rearrangement joins TRBV5-1 to TRBJ2-7; 8 positions agree with TRBD2. CDR1 is SGHRS and CDR2 is YFSETQ in the germline V gene. The CDR3 length is 14 residues. The ends lost 4 bases at V and 4 bases at J; junction bases unmatched: 7. CDR3 sequence: CASSPGGGGYEQYF. The CDR3 DNA reads as TGCGCCAGCAGCCCGGGAGGGGGGGGGTACGAGCAGTACTTC.

The rearrangement links TRBV4-1 to TRBJ1-5; D call uncertain. Trimming cost V 0 bases and J 9 bases, with 15 bases left between them. This CDR3 is 15 amino acids long. Germline V gene lookup returns CDR1 MGHRA and CDR2 YSYEKL. The CDR3 loop is CASSQDSLSLVPQHF. DNA of the CDR3: TGCGCCAGCAGCCAAGATTCCTTAAGCTTGGTGCCCCAGCATTTT.

This chain connects TRBV28 to TRBJ2-1; D possibly corresponds to TRBD1 (6 bases). This CDR3 has 16 amino acids. The V end was cut by 0 bases, the J end by 5 bases, with 14 bases between. Germline V gene lookup returns CDR1 MDHEN and CDR2 SYDVKM. CDR3 DNA sequence: TGTGCCAGCAGTTTATGGGGGGCTAAAATCAACAATGAGCAGTTCTTC. This codes for CASSLWGAKINNEQFF.

V usage is TRBV9 and J usage is TRBJ2-3; TRBD2 matches at 9 bases. This CDR3 has 15 amino acids. The J segment lost 7 bases and the V segment lost 0 bases, leaving 6 bases of the junction unmatched. Germline CDR1 reads SGDLS; CDR2 reads YYNGEE. The CDR3 sequence: CASSVEGGLANTQYF. The CDR3 DNA is TGTGCCAGCAGCGTAGAGGGGGGACTAGCAAATACGCAGTATTTT.